A selection of T cell receptor beta chains follows, all from one sample in a study of blood T cell repertoires in COVID-19. The table came from immunoSEQ multiplex PCR; TCRdb's copy has only in-frame clones and leaves some out. The data hold 250,000 to 350,000 clones, with approximately 90% observed a single time. Sequenced sample: peripheral blood. The receptors stem from a woman aged 25 to 39 with active or convalescent COVID-19. Both conserved end residues are part of each CDR3. A D gene is named only where the DNA matches it firmly. The size of a clone is reported for some rows only, either as once, few or many, or as a class for expanded clones.

V gene	clone size	J gene	D gene	CDR3 DNA	CDR3 protein
TRBV7-2	NA	TRBJ1-1	NA	TGTGCCAGCAGCTTAGTGAGTTCCCAGGGGCACACTGAAGCTTTCTTT	CASSLVSSQGHTEAFF
TRBV5-1	NA	TRBJ1-2	TRBD1	TGCGCCAGCAGCTTGGGACAGGGTATTAACTATGGCTACACCTTC	CASSLGQGINYGYTF
TRBV5-6	NA	TRBJ1-2	NA	TGTGCCAGCAGCTTGGATACGGGGGGCCCCAACTATGGCTACACCTTC	CASSLDTGGPNYGYTF
TRBV7-2	NA	TRBJ1-3	NA	TGTGCCAGCAGCTTAACAGCTTCCATCTCTGGAAACACCATATATTTT	CASSLTASISGNTIYF
TRBV3-1/TRBV3-2	NA	TRBJ1-1	NA	TGTGCCAGCAGCCAAGACGCCGGGCGGGGCGAAGCTTTCTTT	CASSQDAGRGEAFF
TRBV9	NA	TRBJ1-1	NA	TGTGCCAGCAGCGTAGATGAGGGTCGGGGATACAACACTGAAGCTTTCTTT	CASSVDEGRGYNTEAFF
TRBV6-6	NA	TRBJ1-6	NA	TGTGCCAGCAGCAGCGACAGTAATAATTCACCCCTCCACTTT	CASSSDSNNSPLHF
TRBV29-1	NA	TRBJ1-3	NA	TGCAGCGTTGATTCAGGAAACACCATATATTTT	CSVDSGNTIYF
TRBV2	NA	TRBJ2-1	TRBD1	TGTGCCAGCAGTACAGGGGCTAACTCCTACAATGAGCAGTTCTTC	CASSTGANSYNEQFF
TRBV6-1	NA	TRBJ2-2	TRBD1	TGTGCCAGCAGTGAAAGGGGGCGCGGAACCGGGGAGCTGTTTTTT	CASSERGRGTGELFF
TRBV2	NA	TRBJ2-2	TRBD2	TGTGCCAGCTCCGGGCGGGGGGTGAACACCGGGGAGCTGTTTTTT	CASSGRGVNTGELFF
TRBV6-6	NA	TRBJ2-7	NA	TGTGCCAGCAGCCCTAGCCTAAACGAGCAGTACTTC	CASSPSLNEQYF
TRBV5-1	NA	TRBJ1-4	TRBD1	TGCGCCAGCAGCCCCGGGGGACAGGGTGATGAAAAACTGTTTTTT	CASSPGGQGDEKLFF
TRBV21-1	NA	TRBJ1-1	NA	TGTGCCAGCAGCCGATGGAGGGACCCCGGCGAGAGGAACACTGAAGCTTTCTTT	CASSRWRDPGERNTEAFF
TRBV19	NA	TRBJ1-6	NA	TGTGCCAGTAGGCGCCTCAGGGGAGAAAATTCACCCCTCCACTTT	CASRRLRGENSPLHF
TRBV21-1	NA	TRBJ2-7	NA	TGTGCCAGCAGCAGGGCTCCGGGACAGGGGGCTTACGAGCAGTACTTC	CASSRAPGQGAYEQYF
TRBV5-1	NA	TRBJ1-1	TRBD1	TGCGCCAGCAGCCTAGAACCGGGACAGAAGGTTCGGCCCTTT	CASSLEPGQKVRPF
TRBV5-1	NA	TRBJ2-2	NA	TGCGCCAGCAGCGGCAGGGGCACGAACACCGGGGAGCTGTTTTTT	CASSGRGTNTGELFF
TRBV30	NA	TRBJ1-2	NA	TGTGCCTGGAGTCGGGGAGGTAAGAGCTATGGCTACACCTTC	CAWSRGGKSYGYTF
TRBV2	NA	TRBJ1-5	NA	TGTGCCAGCAGACCTCAGGGGTTGGGACAGCCCCAGCATTTT	CASRPQGLGQPQHF
TRBV6-2/TRBV6-3	NA	TRBJ2-5	TRBD2	TGTGCCAGCAGCAGGACTAGCCTGTACCAAGAGACCCAGTACTTC	CASSRTSLYQETQYF
TRBV5-1	NA	TRBJ2-7	TRBD1	TGCGCCAGCAGCTTGGCCGGGCAGGGGGCATATAACGAGCAGTACTTC	CASSLAGQGAYNEQYF
TRBV5-6	few	TRBJ1-3	NA	TGTGCCAGCAGCTTGGACAGGGCTACAGGAAACACCATATATTTT	CASSLDRATGNTIYF
TRBV5-1	NA	TRBJ2-2	TRBD1	TGCGCCAGCAGCTTGGCCCCAGGGGGCTCGGGCACCGGGGAGCTGTTTTTT	CASSLAPGGSGTGELFF
TRBV6-2/TRBV6-3	few	TRBJ1-2	NA	TGTGCCAGCAGTTACGCAAGGGAGGACTATGGCTACACCTTC	CASSYAREDYGYTF
TRBV11-3	once	TRBJ2-1	TRBD2	TGTGCCAGCAGCTTAGATCTAGCGGGGGCTTACAATGAGCAGTTCTTC	CASSLDLAGAYNEQFF
TRBV5-1	NA	TRBJ1-2	NA	TGCGCCAGCAGACCTGACAGTAACTATGGCTACACCTTC	CASRPDSNYGYTF
TRBV6-5	NA	TRBJ1-1	TRBD1	TGTGCCAGCAGTTACTACAGGGGCCCTTACACTGAAGCTTTCTTT	CASSYYRGPYTEAFF
TRBV11-2	NA	TRBJ2-5	TRBD2	TGTGCCAGCAGCTCGGGGGGAGGGGCCCCGGGGACCCAGTACTTC	CASSSGGGAPGTQYF
TRBV4-2	NA	TRBJ2-4	TRBD2	TGTGCCAGCAGCCTCTGGGCCGCGCGGGGGGGCTCGGACATTCAGTACTTC	CASSLWAARGGSDIQYF
TRBV5-1	NA	TRBJ2-7	TRBD2	TGCGCCAGCAGCCCAAACCTAGCGGGGAGGGTCTCCGAGCAGTACTTC	CASSPNLAGRVSEQYF
TRBV5-1	NA	TRBJ1-1	TRBD1	TGCGCCAGCAGACCTGGGGGGACAGCGAACACTGAAGCTTTCTTT	CASRPGGTANTEAFF
TRBV6-2/TRBV6-3	NA	TRBJ1-1	NA	TGTGCCAGCAGTCGGACAACAGGGTCTGCGGCTTTCTTT	CASSRTTGSAAFF
TRBV5-6	NA	TRBJ1-1	TRBD1	TGTGCCAGCAGCTTGTTACCACAGGGGGCTGAAGCTTTCTTT	CASSLLPQGAEAFF
TRBV19	NA	TRBJ1-1	TRBD1	TGTGCCAGTACCTCAGGGGGAACTGAAGCTTTCTTT	CASTSGGTEAFF
TRBV15	NA	TRBJ1-2	NA	TGTGCCACCAGCAGAGAAGGTGGGCAGGGGCTAAACTATGGCTACACCTTC	CATSREGGQGLNYGYTF
TRBV19	NA	TRBJ2-1	NA	TGTGCCAGTAGTAGGGGCGCAGGGCAGTACAATGAGCAGTTCTTC	CASSRGAGQYNEQFF
TRBV7-8	NA	TRBJ1-2	TRBD1	TGTGCCAGCAGCGTGAACAGGGGAAACTATGGCTACACCTTC	CASSVNRGNYGYTF
TRBV4-3	NA	TRBJ2-5	NA	TGCGCCAGCAGCCAAGATTGGCCAGGAACCCAAGAGACCCAGTACTTC	CASSQDWPGTQETQYF
TRBV3-1/TRBV3-2	NA	TRBJ1-1	NA	TGTGCCAGCAGCCTCAGGGTTGGATCAGAAGCTTTCTTT	CASSLRVGSEAFF
TRBV7-9	NA	TRBJ2-1	NA	TGTGCCAGCAGCGTAGGAGAAAGCTCCTACAATGAGCAGTTCTTC	CASSVGESSYNEQFF
TRBV10-2	NA	TRBJ1-1	TRBD1	TGCGCCAGCAGGTCCGGGACAGGGAGGTCGGCTTTCTTT	CASRSGTGRSAFF
TRBV19	NA	TRBJ2-2	TRBD2	TGTGCCAGTAGTACCCGGACTAGGGGTCCCACCGGGGAGCTGTTTTTT	CASSTRTRGPTGELFF
TRBV7-8	NA	TRBJ2-1	NA	TGTGCCAGCAGCTTAGCGGAGGGGCATGAGCAGTTCTTC	CASSLAEGHEQFF
TRBV29-1	NA	TRBJ2-5	TRBD1	TGCAGCGTCGGACAGGTCATAGCAGAGACCCAGTACTTC	CSVGQVIAETQYF
TRBV2	NA	TRBJ2-2	TRBD1	TGTGCCAGTCAAATCGGACAGGACTCCTCGAACACCGGGGAGCTGTTTTTT	CASQIGQDSSNTGELFF
TRBV4-2	NA	TRBJ2-2	NA	TGTGCCAGCAGCCAAAGACTACCCCAGAACACCGGGGAGCTGTTTTTT	CASSQRLPQNTGELFF
TRBV3-1/TRBV3-2	NA	TRBJ2-2	NA	TGTGCCAGCAGCCAAAGATTACTGTCGAACACCGGGGAGCTGTTTTTT	CASSQRLLSNTGELFF
TRBV30	NA	TRBJ1-1	NA	TGTGCCTGGAGTAACGGGTATAGCGCTGGAGCTTTCTTT	CAWSNGYSAGAFF
TRBV19	NA	TRBJ1-2	NA	TGTGCCAGTAGCAAAGACAGAGTCTATGGCTACACCTTC	CASSKDRVYGYTF
TRBV6-6	once	TRBJ1-4	NA	TGTGCCAGCAGTAGGGGGAAGGGGGCAACTAATGAAAAACTGTTTTTT	CASSRGKGATNEKLFF
TRBV7-9	once	TRBJ1-1	TRBD1	TGTGCCAGCAGCTTTGGGACAGGGGGCGGTGGAACTGAAGCTTTCTTT	CASSFGTGGGGTEAFF
TRBV28	few	TRBJ1-6	NA	TGTGCCAGCAGTTTAGTCAGGGATCAATCACCCCTCCACTTT	CASSLVRDQSPLHF
TRBV5-1	NA	TRBJ2-7	NA	TGCGCCAGCAGCCCGGTCGGGAACTACGAGCAGTACTTC	CASSPVGNYEQYF
TRBV9	NA	TRBJ1-2	TRBD1	TGTGCCAGCAGCGCGGGACAGAGGGTAGCCTATGGCTACACCTTC	CASSAGQRVAYGYTF
TRBV7-2	NA	TRBJ1-2	TRBD1	TGTGCCAGCAGCACAGGGGGTGGCTACACCTTC	CASSTGGGYTF
TRBV5-4	NA	TRBJ2-3	NA	TGTGCCAGCAGCTCCCCCTCGACAGCCACAGATACGCAGTATTTT	CASSSPSTATDTQYF
TRBV10-1	NA	TRBJ2-5	TRBD1	TGCGCCAGCAGTCCGACAGGGGTGGACCAAGAGACCCAGTACTTC	CASSPTGVDQETQYF
TRBV18	NA	TRBJ2-3	NA	TGTGCCAGCTCATCCGGCGGGGTTACCACAGATACGCAGTATTTT	CASSSGGVTTDTQYF
TRBV19	NA	TRBJ1-2	TRBD1	TGTGCTAGTAGATTGGTGGGACAGACCGGCTACACCTTC	CASRLVGQTGYTF